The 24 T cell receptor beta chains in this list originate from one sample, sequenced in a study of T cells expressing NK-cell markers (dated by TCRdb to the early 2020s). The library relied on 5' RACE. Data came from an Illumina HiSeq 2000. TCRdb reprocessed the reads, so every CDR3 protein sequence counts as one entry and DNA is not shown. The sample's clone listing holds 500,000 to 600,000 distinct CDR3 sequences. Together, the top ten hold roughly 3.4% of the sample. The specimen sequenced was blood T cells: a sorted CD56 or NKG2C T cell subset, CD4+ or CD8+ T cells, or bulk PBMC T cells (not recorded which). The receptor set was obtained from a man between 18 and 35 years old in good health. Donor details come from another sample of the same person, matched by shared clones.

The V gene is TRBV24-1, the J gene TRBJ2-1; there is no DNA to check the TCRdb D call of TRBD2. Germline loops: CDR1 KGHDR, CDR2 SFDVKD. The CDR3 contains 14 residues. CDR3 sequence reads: CATSAEGSYNEQFF.

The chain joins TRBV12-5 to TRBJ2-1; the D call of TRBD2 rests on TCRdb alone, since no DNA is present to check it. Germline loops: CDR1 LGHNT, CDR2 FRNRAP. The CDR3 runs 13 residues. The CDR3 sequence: CASGKGSYNEQFF.

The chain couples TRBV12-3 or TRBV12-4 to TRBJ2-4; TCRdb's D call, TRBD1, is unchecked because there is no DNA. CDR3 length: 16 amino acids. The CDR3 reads CASSSRGRGTKNIQYF.

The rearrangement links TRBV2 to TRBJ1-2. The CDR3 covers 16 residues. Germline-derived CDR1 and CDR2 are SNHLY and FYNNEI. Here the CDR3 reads CASSGIGSQENYGYTF.

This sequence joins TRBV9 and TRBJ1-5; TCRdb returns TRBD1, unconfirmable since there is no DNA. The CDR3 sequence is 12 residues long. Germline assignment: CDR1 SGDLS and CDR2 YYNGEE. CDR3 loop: CASSVLGGPQHF. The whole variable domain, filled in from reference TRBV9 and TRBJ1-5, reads DSGVTQTPKHLITATGQRVTLRCSPRSGDLSVYWYQQSLDQGLQFLIQYYNGEERAKGNILERFSAQQFPDLHSELNLSSLELGDSALYFCASSVLGGPQHFGDGTRLSIL.

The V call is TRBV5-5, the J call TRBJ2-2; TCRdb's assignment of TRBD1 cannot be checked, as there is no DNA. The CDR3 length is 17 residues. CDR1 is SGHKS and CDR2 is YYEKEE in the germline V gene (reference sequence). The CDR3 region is CASSFIVVAGVTGELFF.

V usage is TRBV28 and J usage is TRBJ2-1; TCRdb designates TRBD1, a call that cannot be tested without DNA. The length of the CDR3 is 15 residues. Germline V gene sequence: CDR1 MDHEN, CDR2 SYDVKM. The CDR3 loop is CASRLRDGSYNEQFF.

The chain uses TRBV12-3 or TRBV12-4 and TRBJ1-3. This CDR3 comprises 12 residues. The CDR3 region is CASTPQGNTIYF.

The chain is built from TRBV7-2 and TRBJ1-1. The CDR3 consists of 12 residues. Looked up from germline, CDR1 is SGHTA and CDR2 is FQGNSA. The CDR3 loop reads CASSVPSPKAFF.

The CDR3 loop is CSASSPAVGRVGQYF. The chain employs TRBV20-1 and TRBJ2-3; checking the TCRdb D call of TRBD1 is not possible without DNA. CDR1 and CDR2 (germline): DFQATT, SNEGSKA (reference sequence). The CDR3 consists of 15 residues.

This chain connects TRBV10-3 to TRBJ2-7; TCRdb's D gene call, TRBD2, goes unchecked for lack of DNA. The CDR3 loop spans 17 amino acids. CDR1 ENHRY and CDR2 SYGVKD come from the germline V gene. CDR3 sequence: CAISELSLAGGRVEQYF.

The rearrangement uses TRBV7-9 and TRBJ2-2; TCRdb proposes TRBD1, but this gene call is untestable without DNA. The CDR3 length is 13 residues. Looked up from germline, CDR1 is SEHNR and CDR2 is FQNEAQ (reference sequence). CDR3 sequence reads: CASSTTVTGELFF.

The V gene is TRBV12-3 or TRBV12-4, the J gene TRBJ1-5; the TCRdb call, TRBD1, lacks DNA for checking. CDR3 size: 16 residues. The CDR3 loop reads CASSLGRQGSNQPQHF.

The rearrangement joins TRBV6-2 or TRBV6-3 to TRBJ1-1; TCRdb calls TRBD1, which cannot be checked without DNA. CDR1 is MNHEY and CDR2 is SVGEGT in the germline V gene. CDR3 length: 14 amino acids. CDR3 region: CASNKGQGRTEAFF.

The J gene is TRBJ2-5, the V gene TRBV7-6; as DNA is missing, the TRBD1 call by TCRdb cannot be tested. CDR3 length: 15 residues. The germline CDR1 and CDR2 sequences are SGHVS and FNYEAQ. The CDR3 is CASSGQGMGLETQYF.

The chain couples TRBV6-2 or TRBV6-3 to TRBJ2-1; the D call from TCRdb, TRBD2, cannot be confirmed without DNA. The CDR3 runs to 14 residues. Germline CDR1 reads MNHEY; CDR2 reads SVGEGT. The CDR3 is CASSYAGLAVGLFF.

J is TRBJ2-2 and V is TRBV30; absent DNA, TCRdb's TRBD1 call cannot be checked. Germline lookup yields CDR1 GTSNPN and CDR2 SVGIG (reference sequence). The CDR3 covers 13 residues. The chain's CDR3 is CAQGQGNTGELFF.

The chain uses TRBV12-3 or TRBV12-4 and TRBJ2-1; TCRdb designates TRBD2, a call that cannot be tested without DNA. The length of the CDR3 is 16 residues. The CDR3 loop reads CASSSWEPSFYNEQFF.

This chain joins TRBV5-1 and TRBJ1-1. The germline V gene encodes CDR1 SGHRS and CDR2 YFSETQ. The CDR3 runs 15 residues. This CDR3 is CASSSPQAGNTEAFF.

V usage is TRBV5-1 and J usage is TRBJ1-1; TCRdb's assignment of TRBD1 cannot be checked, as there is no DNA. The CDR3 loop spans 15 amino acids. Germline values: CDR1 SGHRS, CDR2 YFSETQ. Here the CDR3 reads CASSPLPLGDRAAFF.

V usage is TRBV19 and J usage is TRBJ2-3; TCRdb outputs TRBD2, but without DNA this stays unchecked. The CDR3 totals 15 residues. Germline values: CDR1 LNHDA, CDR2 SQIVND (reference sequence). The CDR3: CASSISGRYLDTQYF.

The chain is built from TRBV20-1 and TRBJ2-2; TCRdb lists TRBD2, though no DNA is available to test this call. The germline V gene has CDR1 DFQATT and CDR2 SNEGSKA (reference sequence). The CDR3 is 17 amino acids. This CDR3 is CSARAGTSGRNTGELFF.

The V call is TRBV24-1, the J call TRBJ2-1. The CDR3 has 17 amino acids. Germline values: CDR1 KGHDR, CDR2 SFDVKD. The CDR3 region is CATSRLFLQASYNEQFF.

CDR3 protein: CASSVRAGLRELFF. The chain recombines TRBV6-2 or TRBV6-3 with TRBJ2-2; TCRdb's D call, TRBD1, is unchecked because there is no DNA. The CDR3 sequence is 14 residues long. Per germline, CDR1 MNHEY and CDR2 SVGEGT.